The 10 T cell receptor beta chains below come from one sample, sequenced in a study of T cell responses to AZD1222 COVID-19 vaccine. Sequencing was performed with immunoSEQ multiplex PCR; in TCRdb, only in-frame clones are kept and a portion is missing. The table has around 71,000 clones, about 82% seen once; the top ten hold about 3%. The sequencing used peripheral blood, collected on day 0 of AZD1222 vaccination. These receptor sequences come from an adult in good health.

V and J are TRBV6-2 or TRBV6-3 and TRBJ2-5; TRBD1 agrees at 7 bases. The CDR3 contains 15 residues. The trim removed 2 bases at V and 1 base at J, leaving 4 bases unmatched. Germline CDR1 MNHEY, CDR2 SVGEGT. This CDR3 is CASSYPRQGQETQYF. In nucleotides, the CDR3 is TGTGCCAGCAGTTACCCCCGACAGGGCCAAGAGACCCAGTACTTC.

The chain uses TRBV30 and TRBJ2-1; D is undetermined. Germline V gene data show CDR1 as GTSNPN and CDR2 as SVGIG (reference sequence). Trimming removed 5 bases from V and 3 bases from J, with 8 bases in between. This CDR3 is built from 12 residues. In nucleotides, the CDR3 is TGTGCCTGGGGGCCGCACTACAATGAGCAGTTCTTC. Translating it yields CAWGPHYNEQFF.

The chain recombines TRBV10-3 with TRBJ1-2; D is undetermined. The CDR3 contains 13 residues. V lost 10 bases, J lost 3 bases, and 15 bases lay in between. From germline, CDR1 is ENHRY and CDR2 SYGVKD. The CDR3 nucleotides read TGTGCCACCCTGAAGGGCGAAGACTATGGCTACACCTTC. Its protein is CATLKGEDYGYTF.

V and J are TRBV4-1 and TRBJ1-2; tentative D call: TRBD1 (5 bases). V was shortened by 0 bases and J by 7 bases, with 15 bases between the two germline ends. The CDR3 runs 15 residues. Germline CDR1 reads MGHRA; CDR2 reads YSYEKL. Written as DNA, the CDR3 is TGCGCCAGCAGCCAAGATGGGAGGGGAGTAGGTGGCTACACCTTC. Translated, it gives CASSQDGRGVGGYTF.

As DNA, the CDR3 is TGTGCCACCAGTGAATACCCGGAGACAGGGGCCTACGAGCAGTACTTC. It specifies CATSEYPETGAYEQYF. The chain links TRBV24-1 to TRBJ2-7; 8 nucleotides align to TRBD1. The V gene end was trimmed by 4 bases and the J gene end by 2 bases; junction bases not matched to a gene: 9. The CDR3 runs to 16 residues. Germline values: CDR1 KGHDR, CDR2 SFDVKD.

This chain's CDR3 is CASSRPGQGSWEQFF. The CDR3 DNA is TGTGCCAGCAGCCGACCGGGACAGGGATCATGGGAGCAGTTCTTC. The chain uses TRBV6-5 and TRBJ2-1; 9 positions agree with TRBD1. From germline, CDR1 is MNHEY and CDR2 SVGAGI. V trimming: 6 bases; J trimming: 10 bases; junction bases outside the gene matches: 13. The CDR3 has 15 amino acids.

In its sample, this clone was seen a few times. The rearrangement uses TRBV7-8 and TRBJ2-2, with 11 bases that match TRBD2. The germline V gene has CDR1 SGHVS and CDR2 FQNEAQ. Trimming at V came to 5 bases and at J to 6 bases, leaving 5 bases not matched to a gene. The CDR3 spans 15 residues. CDR3 amino acids: CASSRSGGAAGELFF. The CDR3, as DNA: TGTGCCAGCAGCCGTAGCGGGGGGGCGGCCGGGGAGCTGTTTTTT.

V is TRBV2 and J is TRBJ2-3; 8 nucleotides line up with TRBD1. The CDR3 has 12 residues. The V segment lost 6 bases and the J segment 7 bases; nucleotides outside the gene matches: 3. CDR1 and CDR2 (germline): SNHLY, FYNNEI. The CDR3 here is CASSQGAHTQYF. CDR3 in DNA: TGTGCCAGCAGCCAGGGGGCTCATACGCAGTATTTT.

CDR3 bases: TGTGCCAGCAGCGTCGGGACAGGGGGTCAGCCCCAGCATTTT. As protein: CASSVGTGGQPQHF. The chain employs TRBV9 and TRBJ1-5, with 11 nucleotides matching TRBD1. Germline CDR1 reads SGDLS; CDR2 reads YYNGEE. The CDR3 has 14 amino acids. Losses at the gene ends were 2 bases for V and 6 bases for J; bases not matched to a gene: 1.

V gene TRBV15 combines with J gene TRBJ2-7; the D is unclear. The CDR3 totals 11 residues. Germline V gene data show CDR1 as LNHNV and CDR2 as YYDKDF (reference sequence). Trimming shortened V by 1 base and J by 3 bases, and 1 base separated the two germline ends. CDR3 DNA: TGTGCCACCAGCAGAGGCTACGAGCAGTACTTC. This encodes CATSRGYEQYF. Using reference TRBV15 and TRBJ2-7 for the parts outside the CDR3, the full variable domain is DAMVIQNPRYQVTQFGKPVTLSCSQTLNHNVMYWYQQKSSQAPKLLFHYYDKDFNNEADTPDNFQSRRPNTSFCFLDIRSPGLGDTAMYLCATSRGYEQYFGPGTRLTVT.